Given below is one TCR beta chain in context. Treatment: randomized to nivolumab then ipilimumab (arm A) or the reverse (arm B). DNA-damaging chemotherapy had not been given to any patient beforehand. The CDR3 length is 15 residues. After removal of 4 bases from V and 2 bases from J, the junction contained 6 bases not matched to a gene. CDR1 MNHGY and CDR2 SAAAGT come from the germline V gene. Assay: immunoSEQ multiplex PCR; the TCRdb copy retains only in-frame clones and omits some. The profile covers a few thousand clones, with 25% to 30% appearing a single time and 20% to 25% taken by the ten largest. The data derive from a study of sequential checkpoint blockade in melanoma.

Sequenced material: tumor tissue (inferred from file names), taken from a patient given nivolumab and ipilimumab in sequence. This chain uses TRBV6-8 with TRBJ2-7, with TRBD2 matching over 9 bases. This TCR came from a human donor with melanoma. The CDR3 DNA is TGTGCCAGCAGTTCCCTGACTAGCGGCACCTACGAGCAGTACTTC. It specifies CASSSLTSGTYEQYF.